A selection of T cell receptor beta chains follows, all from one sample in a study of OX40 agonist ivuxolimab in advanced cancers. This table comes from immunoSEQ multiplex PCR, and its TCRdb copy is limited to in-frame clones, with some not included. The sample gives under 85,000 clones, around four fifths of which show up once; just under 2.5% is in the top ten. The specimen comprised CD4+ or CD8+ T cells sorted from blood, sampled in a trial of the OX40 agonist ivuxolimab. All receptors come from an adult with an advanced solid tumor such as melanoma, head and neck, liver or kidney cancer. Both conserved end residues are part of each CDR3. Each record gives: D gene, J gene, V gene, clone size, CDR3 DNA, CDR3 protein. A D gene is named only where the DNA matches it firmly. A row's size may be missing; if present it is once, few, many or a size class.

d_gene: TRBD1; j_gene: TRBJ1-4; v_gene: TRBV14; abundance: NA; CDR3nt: TGTGCCAGTTCCCAGGGGGCTAATGAAAAACTGTTTTTT; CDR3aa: CASSQGANEKLFF
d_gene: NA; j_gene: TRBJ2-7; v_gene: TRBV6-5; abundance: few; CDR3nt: TGTGCCAGCAGTTACGGACCCTACGAGCAGTACTTC; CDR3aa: CASSYGPYEQYF
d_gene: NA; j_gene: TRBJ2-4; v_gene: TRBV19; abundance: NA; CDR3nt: TGTGCCAGTAGTATAGATACAGGGATTACATTATACTTC; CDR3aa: CASSIDTGITLYF
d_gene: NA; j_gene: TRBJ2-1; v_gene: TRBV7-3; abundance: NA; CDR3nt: TGTGCCAGCAGCAAAGATATAGGGGTTAGAGAGCAGTTCTTC; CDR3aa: CASSKDIGVREQFF
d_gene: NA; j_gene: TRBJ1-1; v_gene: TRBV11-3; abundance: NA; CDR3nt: TGTGCCAGCAGCTTAAAAGGGACTGAAGCTTTCTTT; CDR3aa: CASSLKGTEAFF
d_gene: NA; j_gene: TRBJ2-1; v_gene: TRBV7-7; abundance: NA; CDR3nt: TGTGCTAGCAGCTTAGCGGTAGCGGCGGGTTACAATGAGCAGTTCTTC; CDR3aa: CASSLAVAAGYNEQFF
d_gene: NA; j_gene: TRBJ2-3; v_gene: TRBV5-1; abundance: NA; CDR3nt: TGCGCCAGCAGCCTCCAAGCCTCTAGAGATACGCAGTATTTT; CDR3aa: CASSLQASRDTQYF
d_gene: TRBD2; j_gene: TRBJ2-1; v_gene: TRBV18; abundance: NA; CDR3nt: TGTGCCAGCTCACCGCCGGGGGGATTCAGGCAGTTCTTC; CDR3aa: CASSPPGGFRQFF
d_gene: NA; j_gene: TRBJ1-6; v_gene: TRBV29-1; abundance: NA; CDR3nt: TGCAGCGTACGTTCCGGAAATAATTCACCCCTCCACTTT; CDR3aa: CSVRSGNNSPLHF
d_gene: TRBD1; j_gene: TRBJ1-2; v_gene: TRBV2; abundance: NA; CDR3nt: TGTGCCAGCACTCGGACAGGGGAGGGTGGTGGCTACACCTTC; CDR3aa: CASTRTGEGGGYTF
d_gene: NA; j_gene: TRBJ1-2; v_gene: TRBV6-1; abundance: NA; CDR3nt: TGTGCCAGCATGCGGGGGGCTGGGGGCTACACCTTC; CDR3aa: CASMRGAGGYTF
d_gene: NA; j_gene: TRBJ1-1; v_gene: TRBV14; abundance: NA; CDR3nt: TGTGCCAGCAGCCCCGACTGGGGGACTGAAGCTTTCTTT; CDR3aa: CASSPDWGTEAFF
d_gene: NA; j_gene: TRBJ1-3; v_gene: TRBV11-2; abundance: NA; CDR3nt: TGTGCCAGCAGCTTAGAATCTGGAAACACCATATATTTT; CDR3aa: CASSLESGNTIYF
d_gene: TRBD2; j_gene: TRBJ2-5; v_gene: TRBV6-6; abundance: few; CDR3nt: TGTGCCAGTCGGCTGACTAGCGGGACAGACGAGACCCAGTACTTC; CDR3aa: CASRLTSGTDETQYF
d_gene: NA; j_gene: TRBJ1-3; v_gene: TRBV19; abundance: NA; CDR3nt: TGTGCCAGTAGTATTCCATACCCTGGAAACACCATATATTTT; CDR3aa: CASSIPYPGNTIYF
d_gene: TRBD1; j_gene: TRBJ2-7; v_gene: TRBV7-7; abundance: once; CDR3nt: TGTGCTAGCAGCCCCGGGACAGGGGTCTCCTACGAGCAGTACTTC; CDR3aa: CASSPGTGVSYEQYF
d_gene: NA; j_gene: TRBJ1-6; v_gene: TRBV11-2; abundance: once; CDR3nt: TGTGCCAGCAGCTTAATGAATTCACCCCTCCACTTT; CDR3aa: CASSLMNSPLHF
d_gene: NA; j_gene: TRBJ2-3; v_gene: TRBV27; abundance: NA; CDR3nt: TGTGCCAGCAGGGGGCAGGGTGCAGATACGCAGTATTTT; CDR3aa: CASRGQGADTQYF
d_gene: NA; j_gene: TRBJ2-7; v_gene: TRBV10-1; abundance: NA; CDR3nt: TGCGCCAGCAGACCCTACGAGCAGTACTTC; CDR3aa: CASRPYEQYF
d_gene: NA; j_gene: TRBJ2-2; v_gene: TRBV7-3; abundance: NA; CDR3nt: TGTGCCAGCAGCTTAACCACGGGGGGCAGCGGGAAGGTCGGGGAGCTGTTTTTT; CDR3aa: CASSLTTGGSGKVGELFF
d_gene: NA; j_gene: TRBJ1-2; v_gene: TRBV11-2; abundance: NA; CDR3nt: TGTGCCAGCAGCCCCTACTCTAGAAGCCTAGGAGGCTACACCTTC; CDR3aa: CASSPYSRSLGGYTF
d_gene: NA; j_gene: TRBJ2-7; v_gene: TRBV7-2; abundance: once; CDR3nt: TGTGCCAGCAGCCACAATTGGCTGTCGAGCTCCTACGAGCAGTACTTC; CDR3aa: CASSHNWLSSSYEQYF
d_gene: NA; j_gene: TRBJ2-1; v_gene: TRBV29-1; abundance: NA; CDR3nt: TGCAGCGTTACCGGATACAATGAGCAGTTCTTC; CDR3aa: CSVTGYNEQFF